This T cell receptor (beta chain) was identified in a study of kidney transplant recipient with SARS-CoV-2 infection. One entry per CDR3 protein, called by TCRdb with MiXCR from the reads. The data hold approximately 250,000 distinct CDR3 sequences, with around 30% observed a single time. This CDR3 has 14 residues. V was shortened by 4 bases and J by 5 bases, with 15 bases between the two germline ends. This clonotype showed up many times. The specimen was a blood sample, collected at baseline and between days 110 and 120 from a kidney transplant recipient. This TCR derives from a young adult male patient who had COVID-19 and was a kidney transplant recipient. Part of the T cell pool may stem from the graft donor. The chain recombines TRBV12-3 or TRBV12-4 with TRBJ2-7, with a possible D match to TRBD2 (6 bases). Here the CDR3 reads CASSWGERGNEQYF. Written as DNA, the CDR3 is TGTGCCAGCAGTTGGGGGGAGAGGGGCAACGAGCAGTACTTC.